This T cell receptor beta chain came from a study of graft-versus-host responses after intestinal transplantation. About the study: In this cohort, recipients had multivisceral, liver-intestinal, or isolated intestinal transplants. Once they had received anti-thymocyte globulin induction, all recipients took tacrolimus and steroids for approximately 3 years.

Overall study findings and caveats: Association was observed between peak circulating GvH clone levels and early post-transplant HvG declines.

Clones were read by immunoSEQ multiplex PCR, and TCRdb kept only the in-frame ones, dropping some. Of tens of thousands of clones detected, approximately 94% appear once; the ten largest clones hold approximately 0.2%. About this clone itself: The antigen is not known.

The germline V gene has CDR1 MGHDK and CDR2 SYGVNS. The CDR3 loop spans 13 amino acids. V was cut by 5 bases and J by 0 bases, with 6 bases left in between. The source was unstimulated CD4+ T cells sorted from spleen or lymph node cells, collected before transplant. The chain carries TRBV25-1 and TRBJ2-3; weak D call: TRBD1 (5 bases). The TCR sequence derives from a human donor who was the organ donor for an intestinal transplant. This chain's CDR3 is CASSQGSTDTQYF. In nucleotides, the CDR3 is TGTGCCAGCAGTCAGGGTAGCACAGATACGCAGTATTTT.